These T cell receptor beta chains were read from a single sample in a study of CD8 T cells in Susac syndrome. TCRdb recomputed calls from the immunoSEQ multiplex PCR reads with MiXCR, one row per CDR3 protein. The sample yields about 25,000 distinct CDR3 sequences, about 95% seen once. The sample comprised CD8+ T cells from PBMCs. These TCRs come from a human donor in good health. Each CDR3 is given with its conserved first and last residue. The order of the fields is D gene, clone size, V gene, J gene, CDR3 DNA, CDR3 protein. A D gene is named only where the DNA matches it firmly. Expanded clones are given a class, and other clones once, few, many or no size at all.

TRBD2	NA	TRBV5-1	TRBJ2-1	TGCGCCAGCACGGGGGGGCAGGGATACAATAATGAGCAGTTCTTC	CASTGGQGYNNEQFF
TRBD1	NA	TRBV12-3/TRBV12-4	TRBJ1-1	TGTGCCAGCAGTTCAGGACAGGGAAGAGCTTTCTTT	CASSSGQGRAFF
TRBD1	NA	TRBV13	TRBJ2-7	TGTGCCAGCAGCTTATGGGACAGCTCCTACGAGCAGTACTTC	CASSLWDSSYEQYF
TRBD2	NA	TRBV20-1	TRBJ2-3	TGCAGTGCTTCTCTAGCGGGGGGGGGAGATACGCAGTATTTT	CSASLAGGGDTQYF
NA	NA	TRBV7-9	TRBJ1-1	TGTGCCAGCAGCTCCCAGGCGAACACTGAAGCTTTCTTT	CASSSQANTEAFF
NA	NA	TRBV5-6	TRBJ2-2	TGTGCCAGCAGCCTTCCGGCCCCGGTCACCGGGGAGCTGTTTTTT	CASSLPAPVTGELFF
NA	NA	TRBV27	TRBJ1-4	TGTGCCAGCAGTCTCCGGGACCGACCTAATGAAAAACTGTTTTTT	CASSLRDRPNEKLFF
NA	NA	TRBV19	TRBJ2-1	TGTGCCAGTAGTATAGCGGGACTGCTTAGCTCCTACAATGAGCAGTTCTTC	CASSIAGLLSSYNEQFF
TRBD2	NA	TRBV5-1	TRBJ2-1	TGCGCCAGCAGCCGGACTAGCGGGGGCCCCCGGGAGCAGTTCTTC	CASSRTSGGPREQFF
NA	NA	TRBV10-2	TRBJ1-5	TGCGCCACCACACAGGGTGACAATCAGCCCCAGCATTTT	CATTQGDNQPQHF
NA	NA	TRBV7-9	TRBJ2-7	TGTGCCAGCAGCTCCTATCTTAACCCCTACGAGCAGTACTTC	CASSSYLNPYEQYF
NA	NA	TRBV6-1	TRBJ1-1	TGTGCCAGCAGTCCGATACGACCGGGACCGGGAACTGAAGCTTTCTTT	CASSPIRPGPGTEAFF
NA	NA	TRBV7-2	TRBJ2-7	TGTGCCAGCAGTCCCCTAGGGGGCGAGCAGTACTTC	CASSPLGGEQYF
NA	few	TRBV5-1	TRBJ2-5	TGCGCCAGCAGCTTGAGGGGGATAAGGCAAGAGACCCAGTACTTC	CASSLRGIRQETQYF
NA	NA	TRBV13	TRBJ1-1	TGTGCCAGCAGCTTAGCGGGCACTGAAGCTTTCTTT	CASSLAGTEAFF
NA	NA	TRBV5-5	TRBJ1-2	TGTGCCAGCAGCTTGGACTTTGGGCCGGGCTACACCTTC	CASSLDFGPGYTF
NA	NA	TRBV6-2/TRBV6-3	TRBJ1-5	TGTGCCAGCAGTTACTCCCTCTATAGCAATCAGCCCCAGCATTTT	CASSYSLYSNQPQHF
TRBD1	NA	TRBV5-6	TRBJ2-2	TGTGCCAGCAGCTTGAACAGGGGGCGAACTGGGGAGCTGTTTTTT	CASSLNRGRTGELFF
NA	NA	TRBV18	TRBJ1-2	TGTGCCAGCTCACCTAATGCAGGGACACCCGAATACGGAAACAACTTC	CASSPNAGTPEYGNNF